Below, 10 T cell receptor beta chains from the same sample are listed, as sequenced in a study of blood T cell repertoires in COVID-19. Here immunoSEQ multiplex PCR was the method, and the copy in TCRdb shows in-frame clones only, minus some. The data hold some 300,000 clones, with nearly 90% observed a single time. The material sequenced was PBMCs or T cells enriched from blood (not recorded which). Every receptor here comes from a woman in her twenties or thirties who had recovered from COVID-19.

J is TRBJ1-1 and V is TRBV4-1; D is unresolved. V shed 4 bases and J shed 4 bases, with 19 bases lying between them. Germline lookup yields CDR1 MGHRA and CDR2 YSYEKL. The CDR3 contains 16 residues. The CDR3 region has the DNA TGCGCCAGCAGCCTATCGAGAGCGAGGGAATCCACTGAAGCTTTCTTT. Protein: CASSLSRARESTEAFF.

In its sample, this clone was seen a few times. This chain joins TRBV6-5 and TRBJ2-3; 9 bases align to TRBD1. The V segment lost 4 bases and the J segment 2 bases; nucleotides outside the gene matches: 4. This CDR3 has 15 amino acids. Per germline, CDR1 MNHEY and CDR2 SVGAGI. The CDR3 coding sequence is TGTGCCAGCAGTTCGACAGGGGGGTTCACAGATACGCAGTATTTT. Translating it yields CASSSTGGFTDTQYF.

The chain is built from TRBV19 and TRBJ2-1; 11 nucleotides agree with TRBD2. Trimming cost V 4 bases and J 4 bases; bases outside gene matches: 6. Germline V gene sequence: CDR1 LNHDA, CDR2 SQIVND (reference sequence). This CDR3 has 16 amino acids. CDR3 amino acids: CASSTPGLAAYNEQFF. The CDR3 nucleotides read TGTGCCAGTAGTACCCCGGGACTAGCGGCTTACAATGAGCAGTTCTTC.

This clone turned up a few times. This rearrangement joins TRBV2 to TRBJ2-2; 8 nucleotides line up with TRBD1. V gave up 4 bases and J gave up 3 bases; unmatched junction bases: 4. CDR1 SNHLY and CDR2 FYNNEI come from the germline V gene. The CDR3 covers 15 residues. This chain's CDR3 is CASSADRVDTGELFF. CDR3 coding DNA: TGTGCCAGCAGTGCGGACAGGGTCGACACCGGGGAGCTGTTTTTT.

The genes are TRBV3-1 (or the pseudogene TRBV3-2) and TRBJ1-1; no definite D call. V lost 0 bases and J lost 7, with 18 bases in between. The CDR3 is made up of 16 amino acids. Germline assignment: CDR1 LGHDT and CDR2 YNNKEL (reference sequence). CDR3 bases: TGTGCCAGCAGCCAAGATAGACTGTATAGGTATGGTGAAGCTTTCTTT. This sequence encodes CASSQDRLYRYGEAFF.

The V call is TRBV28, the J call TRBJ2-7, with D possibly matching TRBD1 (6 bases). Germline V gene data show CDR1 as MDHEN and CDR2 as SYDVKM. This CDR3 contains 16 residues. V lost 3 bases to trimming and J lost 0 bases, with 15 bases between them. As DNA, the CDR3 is TGTGCCAGCAGTTTCCTTGACAGGCGGTCCTCCTACGAGCAGTACTTC. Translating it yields CASSFLDRRSSYEQYF.

The CDR3 sequence: CASSSGLAGAGYNEQFF. CDR3 coding DNA: TGTGCCAGCTCATCCGGACTAGCGGGAGCCGGGTACAATGAGCAGTTCTTC. This chain links TRBV18 with TRBJ2-1; 13 bases align to TRBD2. The CDR3 is 17 residues long. Germline-derived CDR1 and CDR2 are KGHSH and LQKENI. J was trimmed by 4 bases and V by 5 bases; bases with no gene match: 8.

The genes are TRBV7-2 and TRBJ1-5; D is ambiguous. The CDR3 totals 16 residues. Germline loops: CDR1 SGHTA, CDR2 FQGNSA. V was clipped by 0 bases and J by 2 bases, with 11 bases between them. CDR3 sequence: CASSLAENVGNQPQHF. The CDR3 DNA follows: TGTGCCAGCAGCTTAGCGGAGAATGTGGGCAATCAGCCCCAGCATTTT.

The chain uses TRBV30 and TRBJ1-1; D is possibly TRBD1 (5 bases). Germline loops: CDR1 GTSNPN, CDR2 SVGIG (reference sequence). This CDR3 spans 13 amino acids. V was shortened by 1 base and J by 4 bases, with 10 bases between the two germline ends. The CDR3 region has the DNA TGTGCCTGGAGTGACAGGTTCGGCACTGAAGCTTTCTTT. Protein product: CAWSDRFGTEAFF.

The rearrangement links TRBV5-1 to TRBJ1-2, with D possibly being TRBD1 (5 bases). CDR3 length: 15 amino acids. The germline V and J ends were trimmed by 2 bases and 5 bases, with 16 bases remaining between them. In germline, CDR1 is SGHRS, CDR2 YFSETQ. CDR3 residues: CASSFESGGHYGYTF. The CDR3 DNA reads TGCGCCAGCAGCTTCGAATCGGGGGGTCATTATGGCTACACCTTC.